These T cell receptor beta chains were read from a single sample in a study of pediatric ulcerative colitis. Method: immunoSEQ multiplex PCR; TCRdb's copy keeps in-frame clones and lacks some. The sample includes thousands of clones, nearly 90% seen only once; the top ten take roughly 2%. Sample: blood. The receptor source for this set is a girl aged 10-17 years who was a control in a study of pediatric ulcerative colitis. Both conserved end residues are part of each CDR3. Each record gives: D gene, J gene, clone size, V gene, CDR3 DNA, CDR3 protein. D genes are given only for firm matches. The size field is filled for only some rows; it gives once, few, many or a size class.

.	TRBJ2-1	.	TRBV7-3	TGTGCCAGCAGCCAAAGCCCGCAGCCGTTATACAATGAGCAGTTCTTC	CASSQSPQPLYNEQFF
TRBD2	TRBJ2-7	.	TRBV20-1	TGCAGTGCAGGCGGGAGGAACGAGCAGTACTTC	CSAGGRNEQYF
.	TRBJ2-4	.	TRBV6-1	TGTGCCGCCGGGCCCTCGGGGGCCAAAAACATTCAGTACTTC	CAAGPSGAKNIQYF
TRBD2	TRBJ2-5	.	TRBV29-1	TGCAGCGTTCACCCTAGCGGCCAAGAGACCCAGTACTTC	CSVHPSGQETQYF
TRBD1	TRBJ2-2	.	TRBV10-3	TGTGCCATCAGTTACCCGGGACAGGGGCAGGGGACCGGGGAGCTGTTTTTT	CAISYPGQGQGTGELFF
.	TRBJ1-5	.	TRBV28	TGTGCCAGCAGTTTAACCCTACACCTAAGGGACAATCAGCCCCAGCATTTT	CASSLTLHLRDNQPQHF
TRBD2	TRBJ2-2	.	TRBV7-2	TGTGCCAGCAGCTCCGGACTAGCGGCGAACACCGGGGAGCTGTTTTTT	CASSSGLAANTGELFF
.	TRBJ1-4	.	TRBV5-6	TGTGCCAGCAGCTTCCTATTACAAGGACTTAATGAAAAACTGTTTTTT	CASSFLLQGLNEKLFF
.	TRBJ2-1	once	TRBV9	TGTGCCAGCAGCGTAGAGAGGGTAGAGCAGTTCTTC	CASSVERVEQFF
TRBD2	TRBJ2-1	once	TRBV7-2	TGTGCCAGCAGCTTAGCGTGGGAGGGGATCAATGAGCAGTTCTTC	CASSLAWEGINEQFF
.	TRBJ2-1	.	TRBV10-1	TGCGCCAGCAGTGAGTTCCCCGCGGGGCCATTGAATGAGCAGTTCTTC	CASSEFPAGPLNEQFF
.	TRBJ1-1	.	TRBV20-1	TGCAGTGCCAGAGGGAGAATCCAAGCTTTCTTT	CSARGRIQAFF
.	TRBJ2-7	.	TRBV6-1	TGTGCCAGCAGCGAGGGAGACAGTATAGTATACGAGCAGTACTTC	CASSEGDSIVYEQYF
TRBD1	TRBJ2-1	.	TRBV15	TGTGCCACCAGCCGGGACAGGGGCAGCTACAATGAGCAGTTCTTC	CATSRDRGSYNEQFF
TRBD1	TRBJ2-7	.	TRBV6-5	TGTGCCACCCTGCGGGGGACAGGGACCTACGAGCAGTACTTC	CATLRGTGTYEQYF
.	TRBJ2-1	.	TRBV6-6	TGTGCCAGCAGTTACCGGGGCTCCAACGCGGGGAAGCAGTTCTTC	CASSYRGSNAGKQFF
.	TRBJ2-7	.	TRBV5-1	TGCGCCAGCAGCTTGGTGGGGGCCCCCTACGAGCAGTACTTC	CASSLVGAPYEQYF
TRBD2	TRBJ2-7	.	TRBV5-1	TGCGCCAGCAGCACAATCTCTAGCGGTAGCTCCTACGAGCAGTACTTC	CASSTISSGSSYEQYF